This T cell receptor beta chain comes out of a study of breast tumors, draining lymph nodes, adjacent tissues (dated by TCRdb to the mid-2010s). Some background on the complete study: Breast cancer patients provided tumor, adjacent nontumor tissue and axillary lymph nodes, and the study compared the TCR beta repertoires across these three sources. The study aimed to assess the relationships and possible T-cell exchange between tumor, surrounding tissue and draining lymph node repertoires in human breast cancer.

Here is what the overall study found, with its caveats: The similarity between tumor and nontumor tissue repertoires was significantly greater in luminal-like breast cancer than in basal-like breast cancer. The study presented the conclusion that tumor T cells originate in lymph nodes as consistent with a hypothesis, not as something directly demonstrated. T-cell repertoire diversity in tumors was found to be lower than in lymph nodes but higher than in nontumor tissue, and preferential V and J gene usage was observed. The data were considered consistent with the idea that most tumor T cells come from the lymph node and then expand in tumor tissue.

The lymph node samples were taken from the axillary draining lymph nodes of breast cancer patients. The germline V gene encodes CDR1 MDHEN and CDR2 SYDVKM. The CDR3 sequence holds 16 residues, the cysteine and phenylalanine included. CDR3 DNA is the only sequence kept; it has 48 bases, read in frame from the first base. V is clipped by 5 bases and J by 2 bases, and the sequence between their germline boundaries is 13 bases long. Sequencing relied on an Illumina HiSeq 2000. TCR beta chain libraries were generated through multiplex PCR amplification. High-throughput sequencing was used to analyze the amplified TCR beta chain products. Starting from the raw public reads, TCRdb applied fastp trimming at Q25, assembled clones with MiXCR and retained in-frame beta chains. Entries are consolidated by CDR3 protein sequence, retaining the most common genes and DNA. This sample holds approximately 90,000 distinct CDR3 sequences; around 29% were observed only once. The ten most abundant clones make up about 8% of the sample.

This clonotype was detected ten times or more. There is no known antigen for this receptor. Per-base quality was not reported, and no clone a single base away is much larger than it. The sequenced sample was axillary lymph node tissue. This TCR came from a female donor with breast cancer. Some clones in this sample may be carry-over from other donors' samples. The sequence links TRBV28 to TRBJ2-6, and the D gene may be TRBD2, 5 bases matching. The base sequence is TGTGCCAGCAGTCTATCGGACTTTCCTGGGGCCAACGTCCTGACTTTC. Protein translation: CASSLSDFPGANVLTF.